This T cell receptor (beta chain) was found in a study of T-cell reconstitution after alpha-beta-depleted transplantation in children. This clonotype appeared many times. Its target is unknown. The TCRbeta library was prepared with unique molecular identifiers. TCRdb passed the PCR reads through MiXCR, listing each CDR3 protein once. This sample has 130,000 to 150,000 distinct CDR3 sequences, with about 8.8% found just once. Study-wide points: From surviving recipient T cells and thymic progenitors came the high day-60 TCRbeta diversity observed in some patients. Reports say that about two months after transplant, the alpha-beta T cells came out of several hundred graft clones that had expanded. T-cell counts and diversity at one year following transplant were attributed mainly to newly produced T cells.

The sequence was collected from a female patient aged 2-10 years who had a stem cell transplant for congenital amegakaryocytic thrombocytopenia, so the T cells may come from the graft donor. The sequencing used PBMCs, mostly from graft donor cells, collected 180 days after TCRalphabeta/CD19-depleted stem cell transplant.

As DNA, the CDR3 is TGCGCCAGCAGCTTTATGAACACCGGGGAGCTGTTTTTT. Translating it yields CASSFMNTGELFF. V gene TRBV5-1 combines with J gene TRBJ2-2, with D hard to call. Trimming took 2 bases from V and 1 from J, leaving 3 bases between them. The CDR3 loop spans 13 amino acids. Germline V gives CDR1 SGHRS, CDR2 YFSETQ.